These T cell receptor beta chains were read from a single sample in a study of shared clonotypes between healthy human individuals. Assay used: immunoSEQ multiplex PCR; TCRdb lists only in-frame clones, some missing. The sample lists about 1.1 million clones; 70% to 85% were seen once. The sequenced material came from memory CD4+ T cells from PBMCs. These receptors were obtained from a man aged 18 to 29 in good health. Some clones in this sample may be carry-over from other donors' samples. CDR3s include the opening cysteine and the closing phenylalanine or tryptophan.

len	v_gene	j_gene	CDR3aa
16	TRBV5-4	TRBJ2-1	CASSPGPPSGDNEQFF
13	TRBV29-1	TRBJ2-3	CSVGGQLTDTQYF
14	TRBV11-2	TRBJ1-1	CASSHPRFGDVAFF
15	TRBV28	TRBJ2-2	CASSRGTTNTGELFF
12	TRBV2	TRBJ1-2	CASSALYYGYTF
12	TRBV7-2	TRBJ2-2	CASSPFQGELFF
15	TRBV2	TRBJ2-1	CASRVAGGATGEQFF
14	TRBV4-3	TRBJ2-4	CASSQVRAANIQYF
16	TRBV4-1	TRBJ1-3	CASSQGRQSSGNTIYF
16	TRBV11-2	TRBJ1-2	CASSPVQGARGYGYTF
13	TRBV10-3	TRBJ2-3	CAISPVPKGTQYF
14	TRBV7-2	TRBJ2-7	CASSLGGSLYEQYF
15	TRBV9	TRBJ2-1	CASSVTSAAYNEQFF
14	TRBV28	TRBJ2-3	CASSHYGLGDTQYF
13	TRBV9	TRBJ1-1	CASSVGPNTEAFF
13	TRBV11-3	TRBJ2-7	CASSLQGLGEQYF
17	TRBV9	TRBJ1-4	CASSPRSLGGGGEKLFF
13	TRBV9	TRBJ1-1	CASSTVGNTEAFF
16	TRBV6-6	TRBJ2-1	CASSRRGSGTYNEQFF
14	TRBV15	TRBJ1-1	CATSRGRNVVEAFF
16	TRBV7-2	TRBJ2-2	CASSLNAGGVAGELFF
13	TRBV19	TRBJ1-2	CASSPRVEYGYTF
14	TRBV2	TRBJ2-3	CASSSKTGTDTQYF
16	TRBV27	TRBJ2-4	CASSFLTSGRPNIQYF
12	TRBV27	TRBJ2-5	CASSLHQETQYF